This TCR beta chain is from a study of blood T cells in healthy people across ages. The CDR3 contains 15 residues. Looked up from germline, CDR1 is MNHEY and CDR2 is SMNVEV (reference sequence). It was with a sample-barcoded 5' primer and a J-beta primer mix that a second PCR of about 6 to 12 cycles was run. One entry per CDR3 protein results from TCRdb running MiXCR on the 5' RACE reads. The data hold 850,000 to 1,300,000 distinct CDR3 sequences, with around 43% observed a single time. As to this clonotype: Relative to the germline gene, one junction end is altered; a read error may explain this.

This receptor was obtained from a woman aged 55-70 years in good health. The sequenced sample consisted of blood. The chain is built from TRBV27 and TRBJ2-7, with TRBD2 matching 9 bases. CDR3 protein: CAGSLRTSVIYEQYF. As DNA, the CDR3 is TGTGCCGGCAGTTTAAGGACTAGCGTTATCTACGAGCAGTACTTC.